A single T cell receptor (beta chain) is shown here with its context. The entry originates in a study of blood T cell repertoires in COVID-19. About the research overall: From T cells, B-cell-depleted T cells, or PBMCs came the material, which was cDNA or gDNA.

The study assigned cohorts using participant-reported clinical history. Trimming shortened V by 2 bases and J by 10 bases, and 9 bases separated the two germline ends. This CDR3 comprises 11 residues. CDR1 and CDR2 from the germline V gene are SGHRS and YFSETQ. The data were produced by immunoSEQ multiplex PCR, yet TCRdb's version contains in-frame clones alone and is incomplete. The sample holds 120,000 to 150,000 clones; under 85% are singletons and the top ten take 1.5% to 2%. Sequencing was done on a sample of PBMCs or T cells enriched from blood (not recorded which). This clonotype originated in a woman under 30 who had been exposed to COVID-19. The chain couples TRBV5-1 to TRBJ1-1; tentatively, D is TRBD1 (5 bases). CDR3 region: CASSFNRRAFF. The CDR3 nucleotides are TGCGCCAGCAGCTTTAACAGGAGAGCTTTCTTT.